What follows are 14 T cell receptor beta chains derived from one specimen sequenced in a study of T cells in Graves' hyperthyroidism and ophthalmopathy. The CDR3 regions of TCR beta were amplified from RNA transcripts. The HTBI primer set served for first-round RT-PCR of the TCR CDR3. TCRdb recomputed calls from the multiplex PCR reads with MiXCR, one row per CDR3 protein. The sample has nearly 600,000 distinct CDR3 sequences, 14% seen once; the top ten hold roughly 6.9%. The sequencing sample was made of blood. These receptors originate from a woman aged 18-29 years with Graves' ophthalmopathy.

In this sample, this clonotype turned up many times. The chain couples TRBV20-1 to TRBJ1-5; unclear D gene. The CDR3 length is 13 residues. The V gene lost 6 bases and the J gene lost 2 bases, with 11 bases spanning the gap. Germline V gene lookup returns CDR1 DFQATT and CDR2 SNEGSKA (reference sequence). The CDR3 DNA reads as TGCAGTGCCGTTTCTCTTGGCAATCAGCCCCAGCATTTT. Translation gives CSAVSLGNQPQHF.

At least ten counts were recorded for this clonotype. CDR3 protein: CASSVLGGGHYNEQFF. CDR3 nucleotides: TGTGCCAGCAGTGTTCTAGGGGGGGGCCACTACAATGAGCAGTTCTTC. The chain links TRBV6-1 to TRBJ2-1; D is perhaps TRBD2 (7 bases). V lost 4 bases, J lost 3 bases, and 16 bases lay in between. The V gene's germline CDR1 is MNHNS and CDR2 SASEGT. This CDR3 is built from 16 residues.

This clonotype was counted only a few times. The chain recombines TRBV7-3 with TRBJ2-7; 9 nucleotides agree with TRBD1. This CDR3 comprises 15 residues. The germline V gene encodes CDR1 SGHTA and CDR2 FQGTGA. V lost 5 bases and J lost 1; bases outside the gene matches: 6. This CDR3 reads CASSEYGQGSYEQYF. The CDR3 DNA reads as TGTGCCAGCAGCGAATACGGACAGGGGTCCTACGAGCAGTACTTC.

In regard to this clonotype: A much larger clone differs by one base, so this may be a read error. This rearrangement joins TRBV18 to TRBJ1-6; a possible D gene is TRBD1 (6 bases). In germline, CDR1 is KGHSH, CDR2 LQKENI. CDR3 length: 15 amino acids. CDR3 protein: CASSLSDRPNSPPHF. The CDR3 DNA is TGTGCCAGCTCACTTTCGGACAGACCTAATTCACCCCCCCACTTT.

The table lists this clonotype with many counts. J is TRBJ1-2 and V is TRBV6-1; D is perhaps TRBD1 (5 bases). This CDR3 contains 16 residues. The germline CDR1 and CDR2 sequences are MNHNS and SASEGT. The V gene lost 0 bases and the J gene lost 2 bases, with 13 bases spanning the gap. CDR3 sequence: CASSEADGTENYGYTF. The CDR3 DNA reads as TGTGCCAGCAGTGAAGCCGACGGGACGGAGAACTATGGCTACACCTTC.

This clonotype has at least ten counts. The V gene is TRBV6-1, the J gene TRBJ2-7, with a weak D call TRBD1 (6 bases). This CDR3 is built from 19 residues. V was clipped by 5 bases and J by 2 bases, with 28 bases between them. From germline, CDR1 is MNHNS and CDR2 SASEGT. The CDR3 spells CASSYGSGAATSPAYEQYF. As DNA, the CDR3 is TGTGCCAGCAGTTACGGTTCAGGGGCAGCTACCAGCCCAGCCTACGAGCAGTACTTC.

The sample holds many counts of this clonotype. The chain carries TRBV7-2 and TRBJ2-7; D may be TRBD1 (7 bases). Germline V gene lookup returns CDR1 SGHTA and CDR2 FQGNSA. Trimming removed 4 bases from V and 2 bases from J, with 12 bases in between. The CDR3 has 14 amino acids. CDR3: CASSWARGAYEQYF. The DNA of the CDR3 is TGTGCCAGCAGCTGGGCCAGGGGGGCCTACGAGCAGTACTTC.

This clonotype was picked up a small number of times. V gene TRBV13 combines with J gene TRBJ2-5, with 9 bases that match TRBD2. This CDR3 comprises 17 residues. Germline assignment: CDR1 PRHDT and CDR2 FYEKMQ (reference sequence). V shed 1 base and J 5 bases; nucleotides not matched to a gene: 11. The CDR3 here is CASSLAGGGGRVETQYF. The CDR3 DNA follows: TGTGCCAGCAGCTTAGCTGGGGGTGGCGGGAGGGTGGAGACCCAGTACTTC.

This clonotype was observed at least ten times. The rearrangement links TRBV7-3 to TRBJ1-2, with D perhaps matching TRBD1 (5 bases). Trimming took 4 bases from V and 2 from J, leaving 14 bases between them. The germline V gene encodes CDR1 SGHTA and CDR2 FQGTGA. The CDR3 has 15 residues. The CDR3 DNA follows: TGTGCCAGCAGCTCGGGCCCGGGACGGAACTATGGCTACACCTTC. This sequence encodes CASSSGPGRNYGYTF.

This clonotype appeared a few times. V is TRBV24-1 and J is TRBJ1-5; perhaps TRBD1 as D (5 bases). V dropped 8 bases and J dropped 0 bases, with 13 bases sitting between them. CDR3 length: 15 amino acids. Germline V CDR1 and CDR2: KGHDR, SFDVKD. The CDR3 protein is CATTWGLDSNQPQHF. CDR3 bases: TGTGCCACCACTTGGGGGTTGGATAGCAATCAGCCCCAGCATTTT.

This clonotype has ten or more counts. J is TRBJ2-5 and V is TRBV6-1; the D gene is possibly TRBD1 (7 bases). This CDR3 contains 14 residues. V was pared by 5 bases and J by 3 bases, with 13 bases between. Germline CDR1 is MNHNS and CDR2 is SASEGT. The CDR3 DNA follows: TGTGCCAGCAGTCCGGGGGACAGTAAAGAGACCCAGTACTTC. Translated, it gives CASSPGDSKETQYF.

This clonotype was counted many times. The chain combines TRBV28 with TRBJ1-2, with TRBD1 matching 8 bases. The CDR3 has 13 residues. Germline V lookup: CDR1 MDHEN, CDR2 SYDVKM. Losses at the gene ends were 6 bases for V and 4 bases for J; bases not matched to a gene: 4. The CDR3 reads CASSLDRGYGYTF. In DNA, the CDR3 is TGTGCCAGCAGCCTCGACAGGGGCTATGGCTACACCTTC.

The chain carries TRBV2 and TRBJ1-4; possible D gene TRBD1, 6 bases. V dropped 5 bases and J dropped 8 bases, with 18 bases sitting between them. The CDR3 is 15 residues long. Germline CDR1 reads SNHLY; CDR2 reads FYNNEI. CDR3: CASSHRAPSSEKLFF. CDR3 nucleotide sequence: TGTGCCAGCAGTCACAGGGCCCCAAGCTCAGAAAAACTGTTTTTT. The entire variable domain, with the rest obtained from reference TRBV2 and TRBJ1-4, is as follows: EPEVTQTPSHQVTQMGQEVILRCVPISNHLYFYWYRQILGQKVEFLVSFYNNEISEKSEIFDDQFSVERPDGSNFTLKIRSTKLEDSAMYFCASSHRAPSSEKLFFGSGTQLSVL.

The sample holds many counts of this clonotype. This chain joins TRBV6-1 and TRBJ1-1; TRBD1 aligns across 10 bases. V lost 6 bases to trimming and J lost 0 bases; unmatched junction nucleotides: 1. From germline, CDR1 is MNHNS and CDR2 SASEGT. The CDR3 contains 14 residues. The CDR3 spells CASRGQGMNTEAFF. CDR3 DNA sequence: TGTGCCAGCAGGGGACAGGGGATGAACACTGAAGCTTTCTTT.